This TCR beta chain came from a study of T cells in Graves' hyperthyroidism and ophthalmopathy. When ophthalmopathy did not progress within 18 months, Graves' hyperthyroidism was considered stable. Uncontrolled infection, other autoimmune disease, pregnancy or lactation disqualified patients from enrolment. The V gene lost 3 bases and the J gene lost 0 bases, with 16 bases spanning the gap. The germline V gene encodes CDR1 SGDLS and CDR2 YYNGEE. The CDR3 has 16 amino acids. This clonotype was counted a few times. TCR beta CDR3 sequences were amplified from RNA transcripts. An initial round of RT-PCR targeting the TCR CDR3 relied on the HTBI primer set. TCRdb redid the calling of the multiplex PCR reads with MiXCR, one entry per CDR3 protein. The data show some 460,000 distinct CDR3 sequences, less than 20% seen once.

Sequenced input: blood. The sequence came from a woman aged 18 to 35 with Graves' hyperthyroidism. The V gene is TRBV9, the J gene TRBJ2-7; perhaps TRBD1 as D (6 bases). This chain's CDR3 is CASSANDRLPSYEQYF. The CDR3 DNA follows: TGTGCCAGCAGCGCGAACGACAGGTTGCCCTCCTACGAGCAGTACTTC.